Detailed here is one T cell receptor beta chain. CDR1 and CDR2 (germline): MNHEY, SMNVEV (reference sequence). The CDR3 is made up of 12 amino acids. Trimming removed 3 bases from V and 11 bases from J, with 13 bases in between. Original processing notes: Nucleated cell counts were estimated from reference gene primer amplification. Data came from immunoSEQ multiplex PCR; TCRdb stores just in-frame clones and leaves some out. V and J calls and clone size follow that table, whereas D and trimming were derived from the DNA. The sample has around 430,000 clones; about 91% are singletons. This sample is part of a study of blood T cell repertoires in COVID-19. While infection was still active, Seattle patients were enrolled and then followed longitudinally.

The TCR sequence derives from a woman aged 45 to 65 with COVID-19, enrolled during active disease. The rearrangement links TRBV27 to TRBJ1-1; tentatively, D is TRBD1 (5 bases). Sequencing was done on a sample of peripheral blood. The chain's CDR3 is CASSFRQGRAFF. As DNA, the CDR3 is TGTGCCAGCAGTTTCCGGCAGGGCCGCGCTTTCTTT.